The clone carrying this TCR beta chain showed up just a few times. This specimen belongs to a study of blood T cell repertoires in COVID-19. Turning to the study itself: Sites across the United States, Italy and Spain contributed samples from acute and convalescent COVID-19. Sources were T cells, B-cell-depleted T cells, or PBMCs; the material itself was cDNA or gDNA.

The CDR3 is 12 amino acids. The V gene's germline CDR1 is SQVTM and CDR2 ANQGSEA. With 7 bases removed from V and 5 bases from J, the gap between germline ends came to 14 bases. In the original processing: The authors estimated nucleated cell counts from reference gene primer amplification. Clones were sequenced by immunoSEQ multiplex PCR, and TCRdb holds only the in-frame ones, with some missing. That table is the source of V, J and clone size, and D and trimming were worked out from the DNA. The repertoire holds about 210,000 clones, around nine tenths seen once, with around 1.6% in the top ten. The J gene is TRBJ1-1, the V gene TRBV29-1; a weak D match, TRBD1 (5 bases). The sequence derives from a man younger than 30 with active or convalescent COVID-19. The sample comprised peripheral blood. The CDR3 DNA reads as TGCAGCGCTCGGGCAGGGTGGACTGAAGCTTTCTTT. Protein sequence: CSARAGWTEAFF.